The next 28 T cell receptor beta chains were all read from a single sample in a study of blood T cell repertoires in COVID-19. Assay: immunoSEQ multiplex PCR; the TCRdb copy retains only in-frame clones and omits some. The profile covers some 96,000 clones, with approximately 90% appearing a single time and about 1.7% taken by the ten largest. The specimen was peripheral blood. The source of these receptors is a man aged 55 to 69 with acute or convalescent COVID-19.

This clone came up once. The V call is TRBV7-2, the J call TRBJ2-1; perhaps TRBD2 as D (5 bases). CDR1 SGHTA and CDR2 FQGNSA come from the germline V gene. This CDR3 spans 14 amino acids. The V and J ends lost 5 bases and 8 bases respectively, with 16 bases between them. CDR3 sequence reads: CASSLSPGFDEQFF. The DNA of the CDR3 is TGTGCCAGCAGCCTCTCCCCGGGATTCGATGAGCAGTTCTTC. The full variable domain, in which reference TRBV7-2 and TRBJ2-1 provide the parts outside the CDR3, is GAGVSQSPSNKVTEKGKDVELRCDPISGHTALYWYRQSLGQGLEFLIYFQGNSAPDKSGLPSDRFSAERTGGSVSTLTIQRTQQEDSAVYLCASSLSPGFDEQFFGPGTRLTVL.

The rearrangement joins TRBV20-1 to TRBJ1-2; D gene ambiguous. This CDR3 comprises 12 residues. Germline lookup yields CDR1 DFQATT and CDR2 SNEGSKA (reference sequence). V gave up 3 bases and J gave up 8 bases, with 13 bases separating them. The CDR3, as DNA: TGCAGTGCTAGTCGGGTTGCCTGGGGCTACACCTTC. Protein sequence: CSASRVAWGYTF.

This sequence joins TRBV9 and TRBJ1-1; no clear D. The CDR3 sequence is 14 residues long. Trimming pared 3 bases from V and 4 bases from J, leaving 13 bases between. Germline lookup yields CDR1 SGDLS and CDR2 YYNGEE. The CDR3 region has the DNA TGTGCCAGCAGCGGAGAGGGAGGTCGCACTGAAGCTTTCTTT. Encoded protein: CASSGEGGRTEAFF.

This chain joins TRBV30 and TRBJ1-2; 7 nucleotides agree with TRBD1. In germline, CDR1 is GTSNPN, CDR2 SVGIG (reference sequence). V dropped 2 bases and J dropped 8; count of bases not matched to a gene: 8. The CDR3 sequence is 13 residues long. The CDR3, as DNA: TGTGCCTGGAGTAGAAACAGGGGCCAAGGCTACACCTTC. Its protein is CAWSRNRGQGYTF.

The chain has TRBV5-1 and TRBJ2-1, with 7 bases fitting TRBD1. CDR3 length equals 15 residues. V was clipped by 3 bases and J by 4 bases; unmatched bases: 7. Germline V gene sequence: CDR1 SGHRS, CDR2 YFSETQ. DNA of the CDR3: TGCGCCAGCAGCTGGGGGACAGAGAGATACAATGAGCAGTTCTTC. Translated, it gives CASSWGTERYNEQFF.

The chain has TRBV6-5 and TRBJ2-7, with 8 bases that match TRBD2. V shed 10 bases and J 2 bases; nucleotides not matched to a gene: 7. The CDR3 contains 13 residues. Germline CDR1 is MNHEY and CDR2 is SVGAGI. CDR3 residues: CATSGGPAYEQYF. The CDR3 DNA reads TGTGCCACATCGGGGGGGCCCGCCTACGAGCAGTACTTC.

This chain links TRBV5-4 with TRBJ1-5; possible D gene TRBD1, 5 bases. CDR1 is SGHNT, CDR2 YYREEE, per germline (reference sequence). V was shortened by 2 bases and J by 6 bases, with 9 bases between the two germline ends. The CDR3 extends over 13 amino acids. The CDR3 is CASSFQGGQPQHF. For the CDR3, the DNA is TGTGCCAGCAGCTTCCAGGGTGGTCAGCCCCAGCATTTT.

This chain connects TRBV5-1 to TRBJ2-2, with D uncertain. CDR1 SGHRS and CDR2 YFSETQ come from the germline V gene. With 6 bases removed from V and 2 bases from J, the gap between germline ends came to 8 bases. This CDR3 region has 13 residues. CDR3 residues: CASIQTNTGELFF. DNA of the CDR3: TGCGCCAGCATACAGACCAACACCGGGGAGCTGTTTTTT. The variable domain in full, completed from reference TRBV5-1 and TRBJ2-2, reads KAGVTQTPRYLIKTRGQQVTLSCSPISGHRSVSWYQQTPGQGLQFLFEYFSETQRNKGNFPGRFSGRQFSNSRSEMNVSTLELGDSALYLCASIQTNTGELFFGEGSRLTVL.

The rearrangement links TRBV10-3 to TRBJ1-5, with D perhaps matching TRBD1 (5 bases). The V and J ends lost 10 bases and 4 bases respectively, with 14 bases between them. This CDR3 comprises 13 residues. Germline V gene sequence: CDR1 ENHRY, CDR2 SYGVKD. CDR3 sequence reads: CATQGFGNQPQHF. The CDR3 DNA follows: TGTGCCACCCAGGGTTTTGGTAATCAGCCCCAGCATTTT.

This clone was picked up one time. The chain is built from TRBV5-4 and TRBJ2-3; 11 nucleotides align to TRBD1. Trimming took 4 bases from V and 1 from J; bases not matched to a gene: 5. The germline V gene has CDR1 SGHNT and CDR2 YYREEE (reference sequence). The CDR3 has 16 amino acids. The CDR3 is CASSGKGQGGTDTQYF. DNA of the CDR3: TGTGCCAGCAGCGGGAAGGGACAGGGGGGCACAGATACGCAGTATTTT.

This clone appeared once. The sample contains more than one DNA sequence encoding this CDR3. The rearrangement uses TRBV5-1 and TRBJ1-1, with D unresolved. Germline lookup yields CDR1 SGHRS and CDR2 YFSETQ. Trimming removed 0 bases from V and 2 bases from J, with 8 bases in between. This CDR3 has 14 amino acids. In DNA, the CDR3 is TGCGCCAGCAGCTTGGCCCCGGGTAACACTGAAGCTTTCTTT. Its protein product is CASSLAPGNTEAFF.

V and J are TRBV3-1 (or the pseudogene TRBV3-2) and TRBJ2-4; 7 positions agree with TRBD1. CDR1 LGHDT and CDR2 YNNKEL come from the germline V gene (reference sequence). CDR3 length equals 14 residues. V dropped 5 bases and J dropped 7; count of bases not matched to a gene: 8. The CDR3 reads CASSFRTGRNIQYF. The CDR3 DNA is TGTGCCAGCAGCTTCCGGACAGGACGGAACATTCAGTACTTC.

The genes are TRBV6-4 and TRBJ2-1, with D hard to call. Germline V lookup: CDR1 MRHNA, CDR2 SNTAGT. This CDR3 comprises 15 residues. The V and J ends lost 0 bases and 0 bases respectively, with 6 bases between them. CDR3 DNA sequence: TGTGCCAGCAGTGACTCTCCGGGCTCCTACAATGAGCAGTTCTTC. It encodes CASSDSPGSYNEQFF.

The V call is TRBV5-1, the J call TRBJ1-3; TRBD1 matches at 7 bases. The CDR3 length is 15 residues. V shed 5 bases, J shed 0 bases, and the junction held 5 bases outside the gene matches. Per the germline V gene, CDR1 is SGHRS and CDR2 is YFSETQ. The CDR3 DNA follows: TGCGCCAGCAGTCAGACAGGGAACTCTGGAAACACCATATATTTT. Protein sequence: CASSQTGNSGNTIYF.

V is TRBV7-6 and J is TRBJ1-2; D is possibly TRBD1 (5 bases). The V gene's germline CDR1 is SGHVS and CDR2 FNYEAQ. V was trimmed by 3 bases and J by 5 bases, leaving 7 bases between them. The CDR3 sequence is 12 residues long. The CDR3 loop reads CASSFTGYGYTF. The CDR3 DNA sequence: TGTGCCAGCAGCTTCACAGGTTATGGCTACACCTTC.

This clone occurred a few times. A read error may account for a junction end that differs from germline. The V gene is TRBV7-2, the J gene TRBJ1-2; perhaps TRBD1 as D (5 bases). The CDR3 is 15 residues long. Germline V gives CDR1 SGHTA, CDR2 FQGNSA. The DNA for the CDR3 is TGTGCCAGCAGTTTAGGTGGCGCAGGGAGGGATGGCTACACCTTC. This encodes CASSLGGAGRDGYTF.

The chain links TRBV7-2 to TRBJ2-2; D gene unclear. Germline CDR1 reads SGHTA; CDR2 reads FQGNSA. Trimming removed 0 bases from V and 4 bases from J, with 9 bases in between. The CDR3 loop spans 15 amino acids. This chain's CDR3 is CASSLAGLATGELFF. CDR3 bases: TGTGCCAGCAGCTTAGCGGGTTTAGCCACCGGGGAGCTGTTTTTT. The whole variable domain, remainder taken from reference TRBV7-2 and TRBJ2-2, is GAGVSQSPSNKVTEKGKDVELRCDPISGHTALYWYRQSLGQGLEFLIYFQGNSAPDKSGLPSDRFSAERTGGSVSTLTIQRTQQEDSAVYLCASSLAGLATGELFFGEGSRLTVL.

This CDR3 reads CAWRAGPEDDNQPQHF. The DNA for the CDR3 is TGTGCCTGGAGGGCTGGGCCGGAGGACGACAATCAGCCCCAGCATTTT. The chain couples TRBV30 to TRBJ1-5; no definite D call. Germline V gene data show CDR1 as GTSNPN and CDR2 as SVGIG (reference sequence). Trimming left V 3 bases short and J 3 bases short, with 18 bases between. The CDR3 consists of 16 residues.

For this clone: Other nucleotide sequences from this sample produce the same CDR3. V gene TRBV5-1 combines with J gene TRBJ1-1; maybe TRBD1 (5 bases). CDR3 size: 13 residues. Germline CDR1 and CDR2: SGHRS and YFSETQ. The V and J ends lost 4 bases and 4 bases respectively, with 11 bases between them. CDR3 nucleotide sequence: TGCGCCAGCAGCGTGGCGGGGGGCACTGAAGCTTTCTTT. Its protein is CASSVAGGTEAFF. Using reference TRBV5-1 and TRBJ1-1 for the parts outside the CDR3, the full variable domain is KAGVTQTPRYLIKTRGQQVTLSCSPISGHRSVSWYQQTPGQGLQFLFEYFSETQRNKGNFPGRFSGRQFSNSRSEMNVSTLELGDSALYLCASSVAGGTEAFFGQGTRLTVV.

The chain has TRBV7-2 and TRBJ1-5; possibly TRBD1 for D (6 bases). Trimming took 5 bases from V and 0 from J, leaving 20 bases between them. Germline lookup yields CDR1 SGHTA and CDR2 FQGNSA. The CDR3 covers 18 residues. The CDR3 sequence: CASSPRARGGYSNQPQHF. CDR3 coding DNA: TGTGCCAGCAGCCCCAGGGCCAGGGGTGGGTATAGCAATCAGCCCCAGCATTTT.

The chain carries TRBV10-3 and TRBJ2-1; a weak D match, TRBD2 (6 bases). Trimming removed 4 bases from V and 8 bases from J, with 9 bases in between. Germline lookup yields CDR1 ENHRY and CDR2 SYGVKD. The length of the CDR3 is 12 residues. CDR3 DNA sequence: TGTGCCATCAGTGTACGCGGGGATGAGCAGTTCTTC. This gives the protein CAISVRGDEQFF.

The chain uses TRBV2 and TRBJ2-7; TRBD2 matches at 10 bases. Germline V gives CDR1 SNHLY, CDR2 FYNNEI. Unmatched junction bases numbered 8, after V lost 7 bases and J lost 5 bases. This CDR3 comprises 14 residues. CDR3 sequence: CASNKAGGTHEQYV. CDR3 coding DNA: TGTGCCAGCAATAAAGCGGGGGGGACCCACGAGCAGTACGTC.

This sequence joins TRBV7-2 and TRBJ1-5; perhaps TRBD1 as D (6 bases). The germline V gene encodes CDR1 SGHTA and CDR2 FQGNSA. The length of the CDR3 is 14 residues. V was trimmed by 5 bases and J by 5 bases, leaving 13 bases between them. In DNA form, the CDR3 reads TGTGCCAGCAGCCCGACAGGAAAAGATCAGCCCCAGCATTTT. It yields the protein CASSPTGKDQPQHF.

The J gene is TRBJ2-3, the V gene TRBV30, with a weak D call TRBD2 (6 bases). Germline CDR1 is GTSNPN and CDR2 is SVGIG (reference sequence). CDR3 size: 14 residues. V dropped 1 base and J dropped 5 bases, with 13 bases sitting between them. CDR3 region: CAWSGSSVIDTQYF. In nucleotides, the CDR3 is TGTGCCTGGAGTGGGTCTAGCGTAATAGATACGCAGTATTTT.

The chain joins TRBV7-8 to TRBJ1-1; 7 bases fit TRBD1. The CDR3 covers 14 residues. Germline assignment: CDR1 SGHVS and CDR2 FQNEAQ. V lost 1 base, J lost 3 bases, and 2 bases stayed unmatched. The CDR3 sequence is CASSLEQGYTEAFF. CDR3 nucleotide sequence: TGTGCCAGCAGCTTAGAACAGGGGTACACTGAAGCTTTCTTT.

J is TRBJ2-1 and V is TRBV30; D is unclear. The V gene's germline CDR1 is GTSNPN and CDR2 SVGIG (reference sequence). V dropped 0 bases and J dropped 0 bases, with 12 bases sitting between them. The CDR3 contains 16 residues. The CDR3 DNA reads TGTGCCTGGAGTGTACGGCAGGCCTCCTCCTACAATGAGCAGTTCTTC. This codes for CAWSVRQASSYNEQFF.

V is TRBV18 and J is TRBJ1-3, with 8 bases identical to TRBD1. Germline-derived CDR1 and CDR2 are KGHSH and LQKENI. The junction had 4 bases not matched to a gene; V was cut back by 3 bases and J by 3 bases. The CDR3 loop spans 15 amino acids. In DNA, the CDR3 is TGTGCCAGCTCACCGACAGGGGTCAGTGGAAACACCATATATTTT. It yields the protein CASSPTGVSGNTIYF.

A single count supports this clone. J is TRBJ1-6 and V is TRBV19, with 9 bases matching TRBD1. V gave up 6 bases and J gave up 14 bases; unmatched junction bases: 14. The CDR3 loop spans 15 amino acids. Germline CDR1 LNHDA, CDR2 SQIVND (reference sequence). In DNA, the CDR3 is TGTGCCAGTAGACCCGCCGGGACAGGGTCCGGGACCCTCCACTTT. Translating it yields CASRPAGTGSGTLHF.